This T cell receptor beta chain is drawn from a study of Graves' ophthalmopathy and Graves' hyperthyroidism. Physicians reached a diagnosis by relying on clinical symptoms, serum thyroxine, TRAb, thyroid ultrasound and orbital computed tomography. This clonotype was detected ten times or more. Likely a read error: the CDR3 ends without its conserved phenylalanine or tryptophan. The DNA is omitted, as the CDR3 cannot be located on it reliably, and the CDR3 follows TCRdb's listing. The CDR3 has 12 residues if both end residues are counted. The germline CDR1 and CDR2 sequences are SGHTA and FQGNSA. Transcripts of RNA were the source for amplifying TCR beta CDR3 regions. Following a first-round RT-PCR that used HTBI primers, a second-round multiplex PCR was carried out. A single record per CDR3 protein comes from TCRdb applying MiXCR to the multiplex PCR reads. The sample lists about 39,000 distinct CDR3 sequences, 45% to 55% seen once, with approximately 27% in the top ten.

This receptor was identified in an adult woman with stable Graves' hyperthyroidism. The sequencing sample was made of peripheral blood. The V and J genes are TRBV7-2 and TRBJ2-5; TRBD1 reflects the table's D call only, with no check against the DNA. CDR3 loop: CASSLLQGEDFY.